The 32 T cell receptor beta chains listed next were all sequenced from one sample in a study of blood T cells in healthy people across ages. It was with a sample-barcoded 5' primer and a J-beta primer mix that a second PCR of about 6 to 11 cycles was run. TCRdb re-analysed the 5' RACE reads in MiXCR, keeping a single row per CDR3 protein. Here the sample spans nearly 1 million distinct CDR3 sequences, 45% to 60% being singletons. The sequenced sample consisted of blood. Receptor source: a woman aged 55-70 years in good health.

This clonotype was seen a single time. The chain employs TRBV7-7 and TRBJ1-2; a weak D match, TRBD1 (5 bases). The germline V and J ends were trimmed by 8 bases and 2 bases, with 18 bases remaining between them. Germline V CDR1 and CDR2: SSHAT, FNYEAQ (reference sequence). The CDR3 spans 15 residues. The CDR3 coding sequence is TGTGCCAGCCGACAAAACCCGGGACGGAACTATGGCTACACCTTC. Amino acids: CASRQNPGRNYGYTF.

The chain combines TRBV29-1 with TRBJ2-3; 7 bases line up with TRBD2. CDR3 length: 15 amino acids. V lost 5 bases and J lost 2; bases outside the gene matches: 10. Germline V CDR1 and CDR2: SQVTM, ANQGSEA. CDR3 coding DNA: TGCAGCGTTACCGGGTGGCTAGCGGCCACAGATACGCAGTATTTT. This sequence encodes CSVTGWLAATDTQYF.

The chain employs TRBV4-1 and TRBJ2-1; 10 bases agree with TRBD2. Germline CDR1 reads MGHRA; CDR2 reads YSYEKL. The CDR3 runs 16 residues. Trimming took 4 bases from V and 7 from J; bases not matched to a gene: 10. Here the CDR3 reads CASSPPTSGVGNEQFF. CDR3 DNA: TGCGCCAGCAGCCCTCCTACTAGCGGGGTAGGTAATGAGCAGTTCTTC.

The gene calls are TRBV20-1 and TRBJ2-4; D ambiguous. TRBJ2-7 explains the end of the DNA better; the J call may be wrong. The CDR3 is made up of 12 amino acids. Germline V lookup: CDR1 DFQATT, CDR2 SNEGSKA (reference sequence). The DNA of the CDR3 is TGCAGTGCTAGAGGGTATCTTGACGAGCAGTACTTC. Its protein product is CSARGYLDEQYF.

This clonotype was seen a few times. V and J are TRBV7-2 and TRBJ2-4; D is possibly TRBD2 (6 bases). V lost 5 bases and J lost 4, with 12 bases in between. Germline V gene data show CDR1 as SGHTA and CDR2 as FQGNSA. This CDR3 region has 14 residues. The chain's CDR3 is CASSRPEGKNIQYF. The DNA for the CDR3 is TGTGCCAGCAGCCGCCCGGAGGGGAAAAACATTCAGTACTTC.

The V call is TRBV29-1, the J call TRBJ2-6; D uncertain. CDR1 and CDR2 (germline): SQVTM, ANQGSEA. The CDR3 runs 15 residues. In DNA form, the CDR3 reads TGCGGCGCCGAAGGCGGCTCCTCTGGGGCCAACGTCCTGACTTTC. Its translation is CGAEGGSSGANVLTF. Full variable domain (remainder filled in from reference TRBV29-1 and TRBJ2-6): SAVISQKPSRDICQRGTSLTIQCQVDSQVTMMFWYRQQPGQSLTLIATANQGSEATYESGFVIDKFPISRPNLTFSTLTVSNMSPEDSSIYLCGAEGGSSGANVLTFGAGSRLTVL.

The V call is TRBV18, the J call TRBJ2-3; possibly TRBD1 for D (6 bases). V was trimmed by 11 bases and J by 0 bases, leaving 18 bases between them. CDR3 size: 15 residues. Germline loops: CDR1 KGHSH, CDR2 LQKENI. The chain's CDR3 is CACRRGGASTDTQYF. The DNA for the CDR3 is TGTGCCTGCAGGAGAGGGGGAGCTAGCACAGATACGCAGTATTTT.

The J gene is TRBJ1-1, the V gene TRBV28; D unclear. Germline V lookup: CDR1 MDHEN, CDR2 SYDVKM. Trimming removed 3 bases at V and 3 bases at J, with 11 bases between. This CDR3 contains 14 residues. Here the CDR3 reads CASSFSRVYTEAFF. The CDR3 nucleotides read TGTGCCAGCAGTTTTTCCAGAGTTTACACTGAAGCTTTCTTT.

V usage is TRBV6-1 and J usage is TRBJ2-1; the D is unclear. Germline-derived CDR1 and CDR2 are MNHNS and SASEGT. The CDR3 totals 13 residues. Trimming cost V 0 bases and J 12 bases, with 12 bases left between them. CDR3 nucleotide sequence: TGTGCCAGCAGTGAAGCGTACCGTCGACGGCAGTTCTTC. Protein: CASSEAYRRRQFF.

A note on this clonotype: One end of the junction does not line up with germline, which may come from a read error. The chain employs TRBV4-2 and TRBJ2-7; D ambiguous. Germline V gene sequence: CDR1 LGHNA, CDR2 YNFKEQ. This CDR3 contains 14 residues. The CDR3 nucleotides read TGTGCCAGCAGCCAAAAACGCGGCTCCTACGGGCAGTACTTC. Translated: CASSQKRGSYGQYF.

This clonotype turned up a few times. The V and J genes are TRBV10-3 and TRBJ2-3; D might be TRBD1 or TRBD2, each matching 5 bases. CDR1 ENHRY and CDR2 SYGVKD come from the germline V gene. The CDR3 covers 14 residues. The V end lost 8 bases, the J end lost 0 bases, and 12 bases lay between the germline ends. CDR3 sequence reads: CAIAPGRSTDTQYF. The CDR3 DNA reads as TGTGCCATCGCGCCGGGGCGGAGCACAGATACGCAGTATTTT.

The table lists this clonotype with a few counts. J is TRBJ2-3 and V is TRBV3-1, with 7 bases lining up with TRBD2. The V segment lost 4 bases and the J segment 6 bases; nucleotides outside the gene matches: 13. The CDR3 sequence is 16 residues long. Germline-derived CDR1 and CDR2 are LGHDT and YNNKEL (reference sequence). This CDR3 reads CASSLKGTGRRDTQYF. In DNA form, the CDR3 reads TGTGCCAGCAGCCTTAAAGGCACCGGGAGGAGGGATACGCAGTATTTT.

This chain joins TRBV20-1 and TRBJ2-7; D remains ambiguous. Per germline, CDR1 DFQATT and CDR2 SNEGSKA (reference sequence). This CDR3 is built from 10 residues. The CDR3 spells CTSTPYEQYF. In DNA, the CDR3 is TGCACCTCTACTCCCTACGAGCAGTACTTC.

CDR3 in amino acids: CASSPGTSKQFF. The CDR3 bases are TGTGCCAGCAGTCCCGGGACTAGCAAGCAGTTCTTC. The gene calls are TRBV12-3 or TRBV12-4 and TRBJ2-1, with 9 nucleotides matching TRBD2. CDR3 size: 12 residues. Trimming at V came to 5 bases and at J to 11 bases, leaving 4 bases not matched to a gene.

V gene TRBV3-1 combines with J gene TRBJ2-3; TRBD2 is a possible D gene (5 bases). V lost 1 base and J lost 8, with 7 bases in between. The CDR3 consists of 12 residues. The germline CDR1 and CDR2 sequences are LGHDT and YNNKEL (reference sequence). The CDR3 region is CASSQAAGTQYF. The CDR3 bases are TGTGCCAGCAGCCAAGCCGCGGGTACGCAGTATTTT.

The chain couples TRBV5-6 to TRBJ2-4; no clear D. Germline V gene data show CDR1 as SGHDT and CDR2 as YYEEEE. V gave up 2 bases and J gave up 0 bases, with 3 bases separating them. This CDR3 has 13 residues. The CDR3 region is CASSFKAKNIQYF. The CDR3 coding sequence is TGTGCCAGCAGCTTTAAAGCCAAAAACATTCAGTACTTC.

The rearrangement links TRBV7-2 to TRBJ2-7, with no clear D. Per the germline V gene, CDR1 is SGHTA and CDR2 is FQGNSA. Trimming cost V 3 bases and J 4 bases, with 13 bases left between them. The CDR3 sequence is 14 residues long. The CDR3 DNA reads TGTGCCAGCAGCTTTGCCGCGGCGGCTTACGAGCAGTACTTC. Amino acids: CASSFAAAAYEQYF. Variable domain in full (rest from reference TRBV7-2 and TRBJ2-7): GAGVSQSPSNKVTEKGKDVELRCDPISGHTALYWYRQSLGQGLEFLIYFQGNSAPDKSGLPSDRFSAERTGGSVSTLTIQRTQQEDSAVYLCASSFAAAAYEQYFGPGTRLTVT.

This clonotype appeared a few times. The chain employs TRBV29-1 and TRBJ2-7; TRBD2 might be the D (6 bases). V was pared by 2 bases and J by 3 bases, with 8 bases between. CDR3 size: 12 residues. The V gene's germline CDR1 is SQVTM and CDR2 ANQGSEA. The DNA of the CDR3 is TGCAGCGTTGAAATGGGGGGCTACGAGCAGTACTTC. Amino acid sequence: CSVEMGGYEQYF.

The V gene is TRBV5-1, the J gene TRBJ2-7; 10 nucleotides agree with TRBD1. The CDR3 length is 14 residues. Unmatched junction bases numbered 4, after V lost 4 bases and J lost 3 bases. The germline V gene has CDR1 SGHRS and CDR2 YFSETQ. The CDR3 here is CASSRGQGHYEQYF. In nucleotides, the CDR3 is TGCGCCAGCAGCCGGGGACAGGGGCACTACGAGCAGTACTTC.

V usage is TRBV2 and J usage is TRBJ2-7; D uncertain. V was pared by 7 bases and J by 1 base, with 11 bases between. The CDR3 consists of 13 residues. The germline V gene encodes CDR1 SNHLY and CDR2 FYNNEI. This CDR3 is CASIEGLSYEQYF. CDR3 DNA: TGTGCCAGCATCGAAGGATTGTCCTACGAGCAGTACTTC.

The J gene is TRBJ1-6, the V gene TRBV2, with a weak D call TRBD1 (5 bases). Germline V gene sequence: CDR1 SNHLY, CDR2 FYNNEI. V gave up 9 bases and J gave up 8 bases, with 20 bases separating them. The CDR3 sequence is 15 residues long. The CDR3 DNA follows: TGTGCCAGTAGGGGTTGGCAGCGTGAGGATTCACCCCTCCACTTT. Amino acids: CASRGWQREDSPLHF. The whole variable domain, remainder taken from reference TRBV2 and TRBJ1-6, is EPEVTQTPSHQVTQMGQEVILRCVPISNHLYFYWYRQILGQKVEFLVSFYNNEISEKSEIFDDQFSVERPDGSNFTLKIRSTKLEDSAMYFCASRGWQREDSPLHFGNGTRLTVT.

The V and J genes are TRBV7-7 and TRBJ2-3; 7 nucleotides match TRBD2. The germline V gene encodes CDR1 SSHAT and CDR2 FNYEAQ (reference sequence). CDR3 size: 16 residues. V shed 1 base, J shed 0 bases, and the junction held 4 bases outside the gene matches. The DNA of the CDR3 is TGTGCCAGCAGCTTAGGAGCGGGGCGGAGCACAGATACGCAGTATTTT. It specifies CASSLGAGRSTDTQYF. Full variable domain (rest looked up from reference TRBV7-7 and TRBJ2-3): GAGVSQSPRYKVTKRGQDVTLRCDPISSHATLYWYQQALGQGPEFLTYFNYEAQPDKSGLPSDRFSAERPEGSISTLTIQRTEQRDSAMYRCASSLGAGRSTDTQYFGPGTRLTVL.

This chain links TRBV20-1 with TRBJ1-2; 10 bases map to TRBD1. The V segment lost 6 bases and the J segment 7 bases; nucleotides outside the gene matches: 5. The germline gives CDR1 DFQATT, CDR2 SNEGSKA (reference sequence). The CDR3 runs 12 residues. The CDR3 spells CSAGTGEGGYTF. CDR3 bases: TGCAGTGCGGGGACAGGGGAGGGTGGCTACACCTTC.

In this sample, this clonotype turned up a few times. The chain uses TRBV7-8 and TRBJ2-1; D is unresolved. CDR1 and CDR2 (germline): SGHVS, FQNEAQ. V was trimmed by 6 bases and J by 6 bases, leaving 18 bases between them. The CDR3 runs to 15 residues. CDR3 bases: TGTGCCAGCAGACCCTCCGGCGGCCGAATCAATGAGCAGTTCTTC. It is translated as CASRPSGGRINEQFF.

This clonotype was counted between two and nine times. J is TRBJ2-7 and V is TRBV27, with 7 bases that match TRBD2. CDR1 is MNHEY and CDR2 is SMNVEV in the germline V gene (reference sequence). This CDR3 is 14 amino acids long. The V and J ends lost 5 bases and 3 bases, in that order; junction bases with no gene match: 7. The CDR3 loop is CASSTSRGDYEQYF. DNA for the CDR3: TGTGCCAGCAGTACCTCCCGGGGGGACTACGAGCAGTACTTC.

CDR3 amino acids: CASSPAGQLISGANVLTF. In DNA form, the CDR3 reads TGTGCCAGCAGTCCAGCCGGACAGCTGATCTCTGGGGCCAACGTCCTGACTTTC. The V call is TRBV27, the J call TRBJ2-6; possibly TRBD1 for D (6 bases). Germline V CDR1 and CDR2: MNHEY, SMNVEV (reference sequence). The V end was cut by 5 bases, the J end by 0 bases, with 17 bases between. This CDR3 spans 18 amino acids.

This rearrangement joins TRBV3-1 to TRBJ2-1, with 7 bases fitting TRBD2. V shed 6 bases, J shed 0 bases, and the junction held 5 bases outside the gene matches. The CDR3 covers 15 residues. The germline V gene encodes CDR1 LGHDT and CDR2 YNNKEL (reference sequence). DNA of the CDR3: TGTGCCAGCAGGTATAGCGGGTTCTCCTACAATGAGCAGTTCTTC. Translating gives CASRYSGFSYNEQFF.

The chain is built from TRBV7-2 and TRBJ2-5; TRBD2 matches 9 bases. With V trimmed by 5 bases and J by 5 bases, 12 bases remained unmatched. The CDR3 is 16 residues long. Germline V gene sequence: CDR1 SGHTA, CDR2 FQGNSA. The CDR3 is CASSPGVAGVWETQYF. Here the CDR3 DNA reads TGTGCCAGCAGCCCCGGAGTAGCGGGAGTGTGGGAGACCCAGTACTTC.

The chain uses TRBV20-1 and TRBJ2-5; 10 positions agree with TRBD2. Unmatched junction bases numbered 4, after V lost 4 bases and J lost 2 bases. The CDR3 length is 14 residues. CDR1 is DFQATT and CDR2 is SNEGSKA in the germline V gene (reference sequence). CDR3 DNA: TGCAGTGCTACACGGACTAGCGGTCAAGAGACCCAGTACTTC. Its protein product is CSATRTSGQETQYF.

This clonotype was recorded a few times. The rearrangement links TRBV4-1 to TRBJ2-3; 8 bases are a match to TRBD1. Germline V CDR1 and CDR2: MGHRA, YSYEKL. The CDR3 runs 16 residues. J gave up 3 bases and V 2 bases, and 7 bases lay outside the gene matches. Here the CDR3 reads CASSQIRTGPTDTQYF. The CDR3 region has the DNA TGCGCCAGCAGCCAAATTCGGACAGGGCCGACAGATACGCAGTATTTT.

V gene TRBV12-3 or TRBV12-4 combines with J gene TRBJ2-7; 8 bases are shared with TRBD2. The CDR3 loop spans 15 amino acids. V dropped 3 bases and J dropped 2; count of bases not matched to a gene: 6. CDR3 nucleotide sequence: TGTGCCAGCAGTTTGACGGGAGGGCCTACCTACGAGCAGTACTTC. Its translation is CASSLTGGPTYEQYF.

The V gene is TRBV11-2, the J gene TRBJ1-1; no firm D call. The V end lost 0 bases, the J end lost 9 bases, and 5 bases lay between the germline ends. There are 11 residues in the CDR3. CDR1 and CDR2 (germline): SGHAT, FQNNGV. The CDR3 sequence is CASSLDRKAFF. The CDR3, as DNA: TGTGCCAGCAGCTTAGATCGGAAAGCTTTCTTT.